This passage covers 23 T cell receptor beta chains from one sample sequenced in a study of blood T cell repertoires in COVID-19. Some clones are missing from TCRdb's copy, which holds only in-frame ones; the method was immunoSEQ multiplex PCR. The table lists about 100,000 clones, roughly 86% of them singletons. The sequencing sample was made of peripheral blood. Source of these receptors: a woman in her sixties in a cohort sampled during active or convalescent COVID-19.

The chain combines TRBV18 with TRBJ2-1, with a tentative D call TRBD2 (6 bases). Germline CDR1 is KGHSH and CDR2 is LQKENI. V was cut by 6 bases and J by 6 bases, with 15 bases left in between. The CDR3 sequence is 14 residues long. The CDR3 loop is CASSPGRQFNEQFF. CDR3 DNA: TGTGCCAGCTCCCCCGGGAGACAATTCAATGAGCAGTTCTTC.

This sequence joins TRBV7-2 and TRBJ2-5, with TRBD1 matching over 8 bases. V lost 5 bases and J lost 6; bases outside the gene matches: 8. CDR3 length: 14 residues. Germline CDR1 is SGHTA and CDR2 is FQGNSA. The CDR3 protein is CASSLRGPGQTQYF. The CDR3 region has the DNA TGTGCCAGCAGCCTCAGGGGGCCCGGCCAGACCCAGTACTTC.

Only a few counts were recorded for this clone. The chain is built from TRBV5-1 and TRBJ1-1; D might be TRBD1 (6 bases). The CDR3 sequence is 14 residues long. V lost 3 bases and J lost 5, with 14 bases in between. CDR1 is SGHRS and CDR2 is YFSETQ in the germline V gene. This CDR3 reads CASSSDSLWTEAFF. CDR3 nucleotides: TGCGCCAGCAGCTCGGACAGCCTGTGGACTGAAGCTTTCTTT.

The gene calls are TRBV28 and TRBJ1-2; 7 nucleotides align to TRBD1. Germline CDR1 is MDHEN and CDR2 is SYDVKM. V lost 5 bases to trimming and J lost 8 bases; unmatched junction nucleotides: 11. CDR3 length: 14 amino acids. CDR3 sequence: CASSVGVQTGGYTF. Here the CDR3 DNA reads TGTGCCAGCAGTGTTGGAGTACAGACAGGGGGCTACACCTTC.

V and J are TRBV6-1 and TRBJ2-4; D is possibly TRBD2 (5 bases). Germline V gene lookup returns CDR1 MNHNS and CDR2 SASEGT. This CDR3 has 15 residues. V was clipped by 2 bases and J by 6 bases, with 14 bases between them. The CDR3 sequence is CASSELGVGRNIQYF. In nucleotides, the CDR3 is TGTGCCAGCAGTGAATTGGGAGTGGGAAGAAACATTCAGTACTTC.

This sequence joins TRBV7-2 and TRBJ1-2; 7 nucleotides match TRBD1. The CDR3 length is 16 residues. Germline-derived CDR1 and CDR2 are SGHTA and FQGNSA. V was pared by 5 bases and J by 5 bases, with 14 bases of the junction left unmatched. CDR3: CASSPASLSRGYGYTF. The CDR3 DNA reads TGTGCCAGCAGCCCCGCTTCATTGAGCAGGGGGTATGGCTACACCTTC. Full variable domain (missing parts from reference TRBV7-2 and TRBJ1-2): GAGVSQSPSNKVTEKGKDVELRCDPISGHTALYWYRQSLGQGLEFLIYFQGNSAPDKSGLPSDRFSAERTGGSVSTLTIQRTQQEDSAVYLCASSPASLSRGYGYTFGSGTRLTVV.

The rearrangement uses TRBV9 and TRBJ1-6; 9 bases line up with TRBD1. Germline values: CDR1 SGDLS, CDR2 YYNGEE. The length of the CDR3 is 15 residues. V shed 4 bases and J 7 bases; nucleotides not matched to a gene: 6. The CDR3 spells CASSLRDRVNSPLHF. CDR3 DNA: TGTGCCAGCAGCTTGAGGGACAGGGTGAATTCACCCCTCCACTTT. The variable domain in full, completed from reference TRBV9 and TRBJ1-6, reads DSGVTQTPKHLITATGQRVTLRCSPRSGDLSVYWYQQSLDQGLQFLIQYYNGEERAKGNILERFSAQQFPDLHSELNLSSLELGDSALYFCASSLRDRVNSPLHFGNGTRLTVT.

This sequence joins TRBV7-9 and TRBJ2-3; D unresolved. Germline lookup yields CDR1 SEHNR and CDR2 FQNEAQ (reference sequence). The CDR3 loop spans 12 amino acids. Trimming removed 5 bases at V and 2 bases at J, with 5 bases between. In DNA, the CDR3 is TGTGCCAGCAGCCCCATCACAGATACGCAGTATTTT. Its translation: CASSPITDTQYF.

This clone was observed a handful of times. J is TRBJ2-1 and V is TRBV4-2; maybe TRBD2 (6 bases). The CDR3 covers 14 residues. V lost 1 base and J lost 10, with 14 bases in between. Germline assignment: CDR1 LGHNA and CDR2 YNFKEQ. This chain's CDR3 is CASSQGLLAQEQFF. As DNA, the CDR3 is TGTGCCAGCAGCCAAGGACTACTAGCTCAAGAGCAGTTCTTC.

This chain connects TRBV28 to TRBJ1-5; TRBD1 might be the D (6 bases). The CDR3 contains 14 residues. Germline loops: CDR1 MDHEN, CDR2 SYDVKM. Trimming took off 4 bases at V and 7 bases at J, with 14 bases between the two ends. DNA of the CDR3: TGTGCCAGCAGTTCTTACAGGGAAACCCAGCCCCAGCATTTT. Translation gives CASSSYRETQPQHF.

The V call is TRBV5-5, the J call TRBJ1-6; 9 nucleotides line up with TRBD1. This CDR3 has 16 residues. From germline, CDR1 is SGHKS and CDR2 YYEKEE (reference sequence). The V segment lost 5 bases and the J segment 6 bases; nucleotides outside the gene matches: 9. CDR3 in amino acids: CASSLLQGASNSPLHF. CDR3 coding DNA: TGTGCCAGCAGTTTGCTACAGGGGGCGAGTAATTCACCCCTCCACTTT.

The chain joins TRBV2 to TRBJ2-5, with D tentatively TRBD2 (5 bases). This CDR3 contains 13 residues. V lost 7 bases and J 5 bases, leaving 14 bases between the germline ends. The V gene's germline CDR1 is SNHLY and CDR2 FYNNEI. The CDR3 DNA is TGTGCCAGCAAGGAGCTTCCGGGGGAGACCCAGTACTTC. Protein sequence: CASKELPGETQYF.

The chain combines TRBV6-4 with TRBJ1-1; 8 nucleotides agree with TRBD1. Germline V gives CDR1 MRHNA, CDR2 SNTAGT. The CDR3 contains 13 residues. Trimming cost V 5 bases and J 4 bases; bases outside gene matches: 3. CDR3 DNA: TGTGCCAGCAGTCTAACAGGGGGCACTGAAGCTTTCTTT. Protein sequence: CASSLTGGTEAFF.

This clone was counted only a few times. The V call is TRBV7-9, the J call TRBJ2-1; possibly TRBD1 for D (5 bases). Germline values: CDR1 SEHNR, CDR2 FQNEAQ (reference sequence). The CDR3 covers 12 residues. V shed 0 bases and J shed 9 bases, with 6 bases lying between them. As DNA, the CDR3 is TGTGCCAGCAGCTTAGCCCAGGGTGAGCAGTTCTTC. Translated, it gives CASSLAQGEQFF. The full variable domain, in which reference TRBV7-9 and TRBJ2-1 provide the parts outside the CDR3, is DTGVSQNPRHKITKRGQNVTFRCDPISEHNRLYWYRQTLGQGPEFLTYFQNEAQLEKSRLLSDRFSAERPKGSFSTLEIQRTEQGDSAMYLCASSLAQGEQFFGPGTRLTVL.

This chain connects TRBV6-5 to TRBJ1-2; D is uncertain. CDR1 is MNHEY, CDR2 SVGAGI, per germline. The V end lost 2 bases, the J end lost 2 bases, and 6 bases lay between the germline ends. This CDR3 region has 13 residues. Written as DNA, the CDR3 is TGTGCCAGCAGTTACGGACTCAACTATGGCTACACCTTC. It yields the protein CASSYGLNYGYTF.

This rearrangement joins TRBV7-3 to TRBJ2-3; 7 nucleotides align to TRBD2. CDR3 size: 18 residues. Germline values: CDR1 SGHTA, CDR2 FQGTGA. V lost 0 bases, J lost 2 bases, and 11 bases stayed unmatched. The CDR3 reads CASSLTGLSGKLTDTQYF. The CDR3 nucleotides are TGTGCCAGCAGCTTAACGGGATTGAGCGGGAAACTCACAGATACGCAGTATTTT.

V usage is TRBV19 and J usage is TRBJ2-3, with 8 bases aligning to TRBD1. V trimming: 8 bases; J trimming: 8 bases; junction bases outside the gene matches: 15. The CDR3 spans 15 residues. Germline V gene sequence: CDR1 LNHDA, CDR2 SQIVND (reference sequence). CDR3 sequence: CASRPVSGGMGTQYF. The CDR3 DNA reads TGTGCCAGTCGCCCCGTGTCAGGGGGCATGGGTACGCAGTATTTT.

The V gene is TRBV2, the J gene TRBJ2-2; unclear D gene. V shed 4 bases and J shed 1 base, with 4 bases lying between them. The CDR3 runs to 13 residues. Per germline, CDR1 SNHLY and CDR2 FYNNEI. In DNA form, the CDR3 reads TGTGCCAGCAGTGTACAGAACACCGGGGAGCTGTTTTTT. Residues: CASSVQNTGELFF. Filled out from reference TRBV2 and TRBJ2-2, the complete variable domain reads EPEVTQTPSHQVTQMGQEVILRCVPISNHLYFYWYRQILGQKVEFLVSFYNNEISEKSEIFDDQFSVERPDGSNFTLKIRSTKLEDSAMYFCASSVQNTGELFFGEGSRLTVL.

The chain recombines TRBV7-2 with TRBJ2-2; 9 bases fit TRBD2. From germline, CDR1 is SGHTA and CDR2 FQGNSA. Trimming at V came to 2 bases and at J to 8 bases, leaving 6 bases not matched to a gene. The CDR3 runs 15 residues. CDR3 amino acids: CASSLLAGRVGELFF. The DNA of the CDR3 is TGTGCCAGCAGCTTACTAGCGGGGCGGGTAGGGGAGCTGTTTTTT.

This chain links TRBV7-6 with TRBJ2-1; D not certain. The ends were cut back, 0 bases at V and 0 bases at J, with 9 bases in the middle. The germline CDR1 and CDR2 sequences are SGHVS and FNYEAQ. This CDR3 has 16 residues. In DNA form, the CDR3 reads TGTGCCAGCAGCTTAGCGGGCGCAAGCTCCTACAATGAGCAGTTCTTC. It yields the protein CASSLAGASSYNEQFF. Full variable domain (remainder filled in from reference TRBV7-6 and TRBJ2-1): GAGVSQSPRYKVTKRGQDVALRCDPISGHVSLYWYRQALGQGPEFLTYFNYEAQQDKSGLPNDRFSAERPEGSISTLTIQRTEQRDSAMYRCASSLAGASSYNEQFFGPGTRLTVL.

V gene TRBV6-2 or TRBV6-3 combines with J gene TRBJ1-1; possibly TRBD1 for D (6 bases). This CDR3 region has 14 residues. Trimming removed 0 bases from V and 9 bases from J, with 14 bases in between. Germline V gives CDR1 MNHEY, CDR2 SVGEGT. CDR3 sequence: CASSYSGGGEKAFF. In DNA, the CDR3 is TGTGCCAGCAGTTACTCAGGAGGGGGGGAAAAAGCTTTCTTT.

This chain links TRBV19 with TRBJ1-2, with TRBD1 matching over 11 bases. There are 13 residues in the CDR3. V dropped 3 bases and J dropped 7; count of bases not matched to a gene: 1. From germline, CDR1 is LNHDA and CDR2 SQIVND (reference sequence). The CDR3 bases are TGTGCCAGTAGTATTGGGACAGGGGGTGGCTACACCTTC. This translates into CASSIGTGGGYTF.

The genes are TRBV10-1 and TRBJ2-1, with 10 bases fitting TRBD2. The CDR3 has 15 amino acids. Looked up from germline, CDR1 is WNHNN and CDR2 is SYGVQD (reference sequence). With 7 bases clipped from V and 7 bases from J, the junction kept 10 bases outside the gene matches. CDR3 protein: CASNKSGRAINEQFF. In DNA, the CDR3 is TGCGCCAGCAACAAAAGCGGGAGGGCCATAAATGAGCAGTTCTTC.